This T cell receptor beta chain was recorded in a study of blood T cell repertoires in COVID-19. As for the study in general: The United States, Italy and Spain supplied acute and convalescent COVID-19 samples. The analysed material was cDNA or gDNA that came from T cells, B-cell-depleted T cells, or PBMCs.

As processed by the authors: Amplification of reference gene primers was used by the study to estimate nucleated cell counts. Sequenced by immunoSEQ multiplex PCR; TCRdb stores in-frame clones only, minus some. That table is the source of V, J and clone size, and D and trimming were worked out from the DNA. The repertoire includes over 150,000 clones, around 83% of them detected once, and approximately 1.1% sits in the top ten. Trimming removed 2 bases from V and 3 bases from J, with 8 bases in between. Germline V gives CDR1 SGDLS, CDR2 YYNGEE. The length of the CDR3 is 13 residues. Sequencing was performed on peripheral blood. The chain uses TRBV9 and TRBJ1-2; D may be TRBD1 (5 bases). The clonotype comes from a man aged 40-50 years with acute or convalescent COVID-19. The CDR3 region has the DNA TGTGCCAGCAGCGTTTCGACAGACTATGGCTACACCTTC. It yields the protein CASSVSTDYGYTF.